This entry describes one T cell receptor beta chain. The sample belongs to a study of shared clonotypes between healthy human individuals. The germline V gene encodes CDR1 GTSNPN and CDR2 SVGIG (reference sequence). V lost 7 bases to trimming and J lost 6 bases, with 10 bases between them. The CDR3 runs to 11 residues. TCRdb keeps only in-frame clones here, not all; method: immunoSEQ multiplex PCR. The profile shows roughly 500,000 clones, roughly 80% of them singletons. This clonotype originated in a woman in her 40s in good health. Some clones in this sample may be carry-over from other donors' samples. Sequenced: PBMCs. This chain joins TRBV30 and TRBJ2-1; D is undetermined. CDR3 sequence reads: CASGRRNEQFF. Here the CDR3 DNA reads TGTGCCTCGGGTAGGCGCAATGAGCAGTTCTTC.